These 18 T cell receptor beta chains were all obtained from the same sample, sequenced in a study of CXCR3-negative and CXCR3-positive naive CD8 T cells. The libraries of TRB cDNA were constructed through 5' RACE using UMI labels. TCRdb reprocessed the 5' RACE reads and keeps a single row for each CDR3 protein, giving no DNA. This sample lists about 90,000 distinct CDR3 sequences; its ten largest clones have about 1%. The sequenced material came from naive CXCR3- CD8+ T cells from blood. The sample's subset: CD45RO-CCR7+CD27+CD95- naive CD8+ T cells lacking CXCR3 (TNR3-). The receptors were sampled from a human donor in good health. Some clones in this sample may be carry-over from other donors' samples.

V is TRBV5-4 and J is TRBJ2-1; TCRdb's assignment of TRBD1 cannot be checked, as there is no DNA. Looked up from germline, CDR1 is SGHNT and CDR2 is YYREEE (reference sequence). The CDR3 extends over 15 amino acids. CDR3 region: CASSGIGIAGGEQFF.

V usage is TRBV7-3 and J usage is TRBJ2-5; the D call of TRBD2 rests on TCRdb alone, since no DNA is present to check it. The CDR3 consists of 17 residues. From germline, CDR1 is SGHTA and CDR2 FQGTGA. The CDR3 is CASSLGLAGLQKETQYF.

This chain joins TRBV29-1 and TRBJ1-2; without DNA, the TCRdb call of TRBD1 cannot be checked. Germline values: CDR1 SQVTM, CDR2 ANQGSEA. The CDR3 sequence is 15 residues long. CDR3 protein: CSAWAPTGGGHGYTF.

The V gene is TRBV7-9, the J gene TRBJ2-5. Germline V gives CDR1 SEHNR, CDR2 FQNEAQ (reference sequence). The CDR3 runs 13 residues. The CDR3 here is CASSLNWEETQYF.

The rearrangement links TRBV7-6 to TRBJ1-3. Per germline, CDR1 SGHVS and CDR2 FNYEAQ. This CDR3 is 17 amino acids long. This CDR3 reads CASSPYSVTNSGNTIYF.

The chain links TRBV4-3 to TRBJ2-7; TCRdb lists TRBD1, though no DNA is available to test this call. The CDR3 loop spans 15 amino acids. CDR1 LGHNA and CDR2 YSLEER come from the germline V gene. The CDR3 region is CASSQRWTGNYEQYF.

This chain links TRBV4-2 with TRBJ2-3; TCRdb returns TRBD1, unconfirmable since there is no DNA. The CDR3 has 15 amino acids. Germline V gives CDR1 LGHNA, CDR2 YNFKEQ. This chain's CDR3 is CASSQAPDNTDTQYF.

The chain couples TRBV19 to TRBJ2-7; absent DNA, TCRdb's TRBD1 call cannot be checked. In germline, CDR1 is LNHDA, CDR2 SQIVND (reference sequence). The CDR3 length is 13 residues. Here the CDR3 reads CASSATGGHEQYF. The complete variable domain, with remaining parts taken from reference TRBV19 and TRBJ2-7, reads DGGITQSPKYLFRKEGQNVTLSCEQNLNHDAMYWYRQDPGQGLRLIYYSQIVNDFQKGDIAEGYSVSREKKESFPLTVTSAQKNPTAFYLCASSATGGHEQYFGPGTRLTVT.

The chain uses TRBV19 and TRBJ1-1; with no DNA, the TCRdb D assignment of TRBD1 cannot be verified. CDR3 length: 13 amino acids. In germline, CDR1 is LNHDA, CDR2 SQIVND (reference sequence). This CDR3 reads CASSMGAWTEAFF.

This sequence joins TRBV27 and TRBJ2-7. Germline assignment: CDR1 MNHEY and CDR2 SMNVEV (reference sequence). CDR3 length equals 13 residues. CDR3 region: CASADTLSTEQYF.

J is TRBJ2-1 and V is TRBV6-5; checking the TCRdb D call of TRBD2 is not possible without DNA. CDR3 size: 15 residues. Germline V gene sequence: CDR1 MNHEY, CDR2 SVGAGI. CDR3 loop: CASSSGTSGVYEQFF.

CDR3 in amino acids: CASSPGSGGYNEQFF. The chain uses TRBV7-6 and TRBJ2-1; the D call of TRBD2 rests on TCRdb alone, since no DNA is present to check it. Germline V gene lookup returns CDR1 SGHVS and CDR2 FNYEAQ. This CDR3 contains 15 residues.

The gene calls are TRBV19 and TRBJ1-1. The CDR3 loop spans 15 amino acids. CDR1 is LNHDA, CDR2 SQIVND, per germline (reference sequence). The CDR3: CASKGWQELNTEAFF.

The chain combines TRBV2 with TRBJ2-1. This CDR3 spans 13 amino acids. From germline, CDR1 is SNHLY and CDR2 FYNNEI. CDR3 loop: CASRPSSYNEQFF.

The rearrangement uses TRBV5-1 and TRBJ1-2; TCRdb reports TRBD1, a call that lacks DNA to check it against. There are 15 residues in the CDR3. CDR1 SGHRS and CDR2 YFSETQ come from the germline V gene. This CDR3 is CASSLEWTGVGGYTF. Drawing the rest from reference TRBV5-1 and TRBJ1-2, the complete variable domain is KAGVTQTPRYLIKTRGQQVTLSCSPISGHRSVSWYQQTPGQGLQFLFEYFSETQRNKGNFPGRFSGRQFSNSRSEMNVSTLELGDSALYLCASSLEWTGVGGYTFGSGTRLTVV.

V and J are TRBV25-1 and TRBJ2-3; TCRdb's D call, TRBD2, is unchecked because there is no DNA. Germline V gene data show CDR1 as MGHDK and CDR2 as SYGVNS. This CDR3 is built from 14 residues. CDR3 protein: CASSGPRDVDTQYF.

This rearrangement joins TRBV7-9 to TRBJ2-1; TCRdb proposes TRBD1, but this gene call is untestable without DNA. The CDR3 sequence is 13 residues long. Germline V gene lookup returns CDR1 SEHNR and CDR2 FQNEAQ (reference sequence). CDR3 residues: CASSPQGGAEQFF.

V and J are TRBV12-3 or TRBV12-4 and TRBJ2-7. The CDR3 has 14 residues. The CDR3 reads CASSFSGDSYEQYF.